This entry lists 32 T cell receptor beta chains sequenced from one sample in a study of OX40 agonist ivuxolimab in advanced cancers. Sequencing was performed with immunoSEQ multiplex PCR; in TCRdb, only in-frame clones are kept and a portion is missing. Of around 44,000 clones listed, roughly nine tenths are singletons. Sequences were derived from CD4+ or CD8+ T cells sorted from blood, sampled in a trial of the OX40 agonist ivuxolimab. Every receptor here comes from an adult with an advanced solid tumor such as melanoma, head and neck, liver or kidney cancer.

The CDR3 DNA is TGTGCCAGCAGCCCGGACAGGGAAAGATCCTACGAGCAGTACTTC. Its translation: CASSPDRERSYEQYF. The chain links TRBV6-5 to TRBJ2-7; 8 bases fit TRBD1. From germline, CDR1 is MNHEY and CDR2 SVGAGI. The CDR3 length is 15 residues. The ends lost 6 bases at V and 1 base at J; junction bases unmatched: 8.

This clone has more than one count but fewer than ten. The rearrangement uses TRBV15 and TRBJ2-3; tentatively, D is TRBD2 (6 bases). Germline V gene sequence: CDR1 LNHNV, CDR2 YYDKDF (reference sequence). This CDR3 contains 14 residues. V was shortened by 1 base and J by 3 bases, with 8 bases between the two germline ends. The CDR3 nucleotides read TGTGCCACCAGCAGAGCGGGGAGGACAGATACGCAGTATTTT. Protein sequence: CATSRAGRTDTQYF.

The genes are TRBV5-1 and TRBJ2-2, with D possibly being TRBD1 (6 bases). Germline CDR1 and CDR2: SGHRS and YFSETQ. Trimming removed 7 bases from V and 1 base from J, with 11 bases in between. The CDR3 is made up of 14 amino acids. In DNA form, the CDR3 reads TGCGCCAGCTCCCCACAGGGGAACACCGGGGAGCTGTTTTTT. Translation gives CASSPQGNTGELFF.

This chain joins TRBV6-1 and TRBJ2-7, with a possible D match to TRBD2 (6 bases). Germline lookup yields CDR1 MNHNS and CDR2 SASEGT. There are 13 residues in the CDR3. Trimming left V 3 bases short and J 3 bases short, with 9 bases between. CDR3 in amino acids: CASSEGGNYEQYF. Here the CDR3 DNA reads TGTGCCAGCAGTGAGGGGGGAAACTACGAGCAGTACTTC.

The gene calls are TRBV18 and TRBJ1-2, with no clear D. Germline V lookup: CDR1 KGHSH, CDR2 LQKENI. Trimming removed 5 bases at V and 5 bases at J, with 9 bases between. This CDR3 comprises 12 residues. The CDR3: CASSLEAYGYTF. CDR3 DNA sequence: TGTGCCAGCTCATTAGAAGCTTATGGCTACACCTTC.

In DNA form, the CDR3 reads TGTGCCAGCAGCCCGGGCGGGCAGACAGAGCAGTACTTC. As protein: CASSPGGQTEQYF. The chain links TRBV9 to TRBJ2-7; TRBD2 might be the D (5 bases). From germline, CDR1 is SGDLS and CDR2 YYNGEE. This CDR3 spans 13 amino acids. V lost 4 bases and J 7 bases, leaving 15 bases between the germline ends. The variable domain in full, with the rest retrieved from reference TRBV9 and TRBJ2-7, is DSGVTQTPKHLITATGQRVTLRCSPRSGDLSVYWYQQSLDQGLQFLIQYYNGEERAKGNILERFSAQQFPDLHSELNLSSLELGDSALYFCASSPGGQTEQYFGPGTRLTVT.

This rearrangement joins TRBV9 to TRBJ2-2; 8 bases fit TRBD1. Germline V gives CDR1 SGDLS, CDR2 YYNGEE. The CDR3 sequence is 15 residues long. The V gene end was trimmed by 4 bases and the J gene end by 3 bases; junction bases not matched to a gene: 5. DNA of the CDR3: TGTGCCAGCAGCACTGGGACAGGCCACACCGGGGAGCTGTTTTTT. Encoded protein: CASSTGTGHTGELFF. Variable domain in full (rest from reference TRBV9 and TRBJ2-2): DSGVTQTPKHLITATGQRVTLRCSPRSGDLSVYWYQQSLDQGLQFLIQYYNGEERAKGNILERFSAQQFPDLHSELNLSSLELGDSALYFCASSTGTGHTGELFFGEGSRLTVL.

The genes are TRBV15 and TRBJ1-6, with TRBD1 matching 12 bases. V trimming: 1 base; J trimming: 10 bases; junction bases outside the gene matches: 5. This CDR3 contains 16 residues. CDR1 is LNHNV and CDR2 is YYDKDF in the germline V gene (reference sequence). The CDR3 DNA sequence: TGTGCCACCAGCAGAGGACCGGGACAGGGGGCGTCACCCCTCCACTTT. Amino acids: CATSRGPGQGASPLHF.

V gene TRBV4-1 combines with J gene TRBJ2-7; tentative D call: TRBD2 (5 bases). The CDR3 has 16 residues. V lost 3 bases to trimming and J lost 4 bases, with 19 bases between them. Germline loops: CDR1 MGHRA, CDR2 YSYEKL. The CDR3 DNA is TGCGCCAGCAGCCACGACTTCCGGACTCAAAATTACGAGCAGTACTTC. It encodes CASSHDFRTQNYEQYF.

This clone was seen a few times. V gene TRBV5-1 combines with J gene TRBJ2-3; 7 positions match TRBD2. This CDR3 comprises 13 residues. The J segment lost 2 bases and the V segment lost 4 bases, leaving 1 base of the junction unmatched. The germline gives CDR1 SGHRS, CDR2 YFSETQ. The CDR3 DNA reads TGCGCCAGCAGCGGGGGGGACACAGATACGCAGTATTTT. As protein: CASSGGDTDTQYF.

This chain joins TRBV19 and TRBJ2-3; 10 positions agree with TRBD2. The length of the CDR3 is 14 residues. The V gene's germline CDR1 is LNHDA and CDR2 SQIVND (reference sequence). V lost 6 bases, J lost 7 bases, and 7 bases stayed unmatched. CDR3 in amino acids: CASSLSGGAHTQYF. The CDR3 bases are TGTGCCAGTAGCCTAAGCGGGGGGGCCCATACGCAGTATTTT.

The gene calls are TRBV29-1 and TRBJ2-3; a possible D gene is TRBD2 (7 bases). This CDR3 spans 15 amino acids. Per germline, CDR1 SQVTM and CDR2 ANQGSEA. Trimming removed 6 bases from V and 2 bases from J, with 18 bases in between. The CDR3 loop reads CSVNPRGGATDTQYF. The CDR3 DNA reads TGCAGCGTCAACCCGAGGGGGGGCGCCACAGATACGCAGTATTTT.

The chain combines TRBV5-1 with TRBJ1-1; no definite D call. Germline CDR1 reads SGHRS; CDR2 reads YFSETQ. CDR3 size: 13 residues. V was pared by 5 bases and J by 0 bases, with 8 bases between. Here the CDR3 DNA reads TGCGCCAGCAGGTGGACGGTGAACACTGAAGCTTTCTTT. This sequence encodes CASRWTVNTEAFF.

The gene calls are TRBV11-2 and TRBJ2-7, with a weak D call TRBD1 (5 bases). The V gene lost 1 base and the J gene lost 2 bases, with 9 bases spanning the gap. The CDR3 contains 14 residues. CDR1 is SGHAT and CDR2 is FQNNGV in the germline V gene. The CDR3 is CASSLGGYAYEQYF. The CDR3 DNA sequence: TGTGCCAGCAGCTTAGGGGGCTACGCCTACGAGCAGTACTTC.

The J gene is TRBJ2-1, the V gene TRBV5-4; TRBD2 might be the D (6 bases). CDR1 SGHNT and CDR2 YYREEE come from the germline V gene (reference sequence). The CDR3 length is 15 residues. V shed 0 bases and J shed 0 bases, with 7 bases lying between them. Here the CDR3 DNA reads TGTGCCAGCAGCTTGGGCGGGAACTCCTACAATGAGCAGTTCTTC. Translation: CASSLGGNSYNEQFF.

The V gene is TRBV7-9, the J gene TRBJ2-7; possibly TRBD2 for D (5 bases). V was pared by 5 bases and J by 3 bases, with 14 bases between. CDR3 size: 14 residues. The V gene's germline CDR1 is SEHNR and CDR2 FQNEAQ (reference sequence). CDR3 protein: CASSLLDGIYEQYF. CDR3 coding DNA: TGTGCCAGCAGCCTCCTGGACGGGATCTACGAGCAGTACTTC.

This clone was observed a single time. The chain couples TRBV7-9 to TRBJ1-2, with 7 bases lining up with TRBD1. This CDR3 spans 14 amino acids. V was clipped by 5 bases and J by 6 bases; unmatched bases: 9. Germline values: CDR1 SEHNR, CDR2 FQNEAQ (reference sequence). The CDR3 loop is CASSLKTRGDGYTF. The CDR3 DNA reads as TGTGCCAGCAGCCTTAAGACCAGGGGGGATGGCTACACCTTC.

The chain has TRBV5-4 and TRBJ2-5; 7 bases fit TRBD2. The CDR3 length is 15 residues. With 4 bases clipped from V and 3 bases from J, the junction kept 9 bases outside the gene matches. CDR1 SGHNT and CDR2 YYREEE come from the germline V gene (reference sequence). In DNA form, the CDR3 reads TGTGCCAGCAGCCAGCTTTCGGGGGGAAAAGAGACCCAGTACTTC. It encodes CASSQLSGGKETQYF.

The V call is TRBV7-9, the J call TRBJ2-2, with D unresolved. Trimming removed 3 bases from V and 5 bases from J, with 13 bases in between. CDR3 length equals 15 residues. CDR1 is SEHNR and CDR2 is FQNEAQ in the germline V gene (reference sequence). The CDR3 spells CASSFTVFQTGELFF. As DNA, the CDR3 is TGTGCCAGCAGCTTTACCGTCTTTCAAACCGGGGAGCTGTTTTTT. Using reference TRBV7-9 and TRBJ2-2 for the parts outside the CDR3, the full variable domain is DTGVSQNPRHKITKRGQNVTFRCDPISEHNRLYWYRQTLGQGPEFLTYFQNEAQLEKSRLLSDRFSAERPKGSFSTLEIQRTEQGDSAMYLCASSFTVFQTGELFFGEGSRLTVL.

The chain recombines TRBV7-9 with TRBJ1-1; no firm D call. With 1 base removed from V and 1 base from J, the gap between germline ends came to 13 bases. The CDR3 is made up of 16 amino acids. CDR1 and CDR2 from the germline V gene are SEHNR and FQNEAQ (reference sequence). In DNA form, the CDR3 reads TGTGCCAGCAGCTTAGGGGTGGCAGGCGAGAACACTGAAGCTTTCTTT. Its translation is CASSLGVAGENTEAFF.

This chain uses TRBV11-3 with TRBJ2-5, with 7 bases aligning to TRBD1. The end of the DNA is better explained by TRBJ2-7, so the J call may be wrong. The CDR3 consists of 13 residues. Germline loops: CDR1 SGHNT, CDR2 YENEEA. Here the CDR3 reads CASSPGQQYEQYF. CDR3 DNA sequence: TGTGCCAGCAGCCCGGGACAGCAATACGAGCAGTACTTC.

The chain has TRBV9 and TRBJ2-1; perhaps D is TRBD1 or TRBD2 (6 bases each). Per germline, CDR1 SGDLS and CDR2 YYNGEE. The CDR3 runs to 16 residues. Trimming took 0 bases from V and 7 from J, leaving 17 bases between them. CDR3: CASSVGRGPQGNEQFF. CDR3 DNA: TGTGCCAGCAGCGTAGGGAGGGGTCCACAGGGAAATGAGCAGTTCTTC.

V and J are TRBV5-6 and TRBJ1-5, with 7 bases aligning to TRBD1. Trimming cost V 5 bases and J 6 bases; bases outside gene matches: 5. The CDR3 loop spans 13 amino acids. Germline V gives CDR1 SGHDT, CDR2 YYEEEE. The CDR3 protein is CASSTGESQPQHF. CDR3 DNA sequence: TGTGCCAGCAGTACAGGGGAGAGTCAGCCCCAGCATTTT.

This chain joins TRBV10-2 and TRBJ1-2, with D perhaps TRBD1 (6 bases). V dropped 10 bases and J dropped 0 bases, with 15 bases sitting between them. CDR1 and CDR2 (germline): WSHSY, SAAADI. This CDR3 has 14 residues. CDR3 coding DNA: TGCGCCACCTCGACAGGACCTTCTAACTATGGCTACACCTTC. This gives the protein CATSTGPSNYGYTF.

This chain connects TRBV9 to TRBJ2-5; 10 bases align to TRBD1. The assigned J gene may be wrong: the sequence end matches TRBJ2-7 better. The germline CDR1 and CDR2 sequences are SGDLS and YYNGEE. The CDR3 extends over 14 amino acids. The CDR3, as DNA: TGTGCCAGCAGCACCGGACAGGGGGCCTACGAGCAGTACTTC. Translation: CASSTGQGAYEQYF.

The chain combines TRBV15 with TRBJ1-1; 10 bases fit TRBD1. Trimming cost V 5 bases and J 4 bases; bases outside gene matches: 10. The germline V gene has CDR1 LNHNV and CDR2 YYDKDF (reference sequence). The CDR3 consists of 16 residues. The CDR3 here is CATSFRQGAGITEAFF. CDR3 sequence (DNA): TGTGCCACCAGCTTTAGACAGGGGGCGGGGATCACTGAAGCTTTCTTT.

The CDR3 nucleotides are TGCGCCAGCGCAGGGGGCGAGAAGACTGAAGCTTTCTTT. Translating it yields CASAGGEKTEAFF. The chain recombines TRBV5-1 with TRBJ1-1; 8 bases match TRBD1. CDR1 is SGHRS and CDR2 is YFSETQ in the germline V gene. The CDR3 is 13 amino acids. With 7 bases clipped from V and 5 bases from J, the junction kept 7 bases outside the gene matches. Complete variable domain (other parts from reference TRBV5-1 and TRBJ1-1): KAGVTQTPRYLIKTRGQQVTLSCSPISGHRSVSWYQQTPGQGLQFLFEYFSETQRNKGNFPGRFSGRQFSNSRSEMNVSTLELGDSALYLCASAGGEKTEAFFGQGTRLTVV.

This sequence joins TRBV15 and TRBJ2-5; D not certain. The CDR3 is 13 amino acids. The germline gives CDR1 LNHNV, CDR2 YYDKDF (reference sequence). V lost 0 bases and J lost 5, with 7 bases in between. The CDR3 loop is CATSRDQGETQYF. CDR3 nucleotide sequence: TGTGCCACCAGCAGAGATCAAGGGGAGACCCAGTACTTC.

The gene calls are TRBV7-6 and TRBJ1-6; 7 positions match TRBD1. With V trimmed by 5 bases and J by 8 bases, 6 bases remained unmatched. Germline V gives CDR1 SGHVS, CDR2 FNYEAQ. The CDR3 runs 14 residues. This CDR3 is CASSRQGVDSPLHF. The CDR3 nucleotides are TGTGCCAGCAGCCGACAGGGCGTGGATTCACCCCTCCACTTT.

The chain couples TRBV18 to TRBJ1-3, with unresolved D. The CDR3 runs to 13 residues. Germline-derived CDR1 and CDR2 are KGHSH and LQKENI. The V gene lost 6 bases and the J gene lost 0 bases, with 6 bases spanning the gap. Written as DNA, the CDR3 is TGTGCCAGCTCCCCATTCTCTGGAAACACCATATATTTT. Its protein is CASSPFSGNTIYF.

The rearrangement uses TRBV5-4 and TRBJ2-7; D may be TRBD2 (6 bases). CDR1 is SGHNT, CDR2 YYREEE, per germline (reference sequence). The CDR3 is 16 residues long. V lost 4 bases and J 1 base, leaving 18 bases between the germline ends. CDR3 loop: CASSRPYSGGSYEQYF. The DNA for the CDR3 is TGTGCCAGCAGCCGGCCCTACAGTGGAGGGTCCTACGAGCAGTACTTC.

The chain uses TRBV4-3 and TRBJ2-1; perhaps TRBD2 as D (5 bases). The CDR3 consists of 14 residues. V was trimmed by 3 bases and J by 7 bases, leaving 13 bases between them. Germline CDR1 reads LGHNA; CDR2 reads YSLEER. CDR3 in DNA: TGCGCCAGCAGCCATCCGGGGAACCCAAATGAGCAGTTCTTC. It yields the protein CASSHPGNPNEQFF.